These 28 T cell receptor beta chains share one sample of origin, sequenced in a study of cytomegalovirus exposure and HLA in healthy donors. Assay: immunoSEQ multiplex PCR; the TCRdb copy retains only in-frame clones and omits some. The sample consists of about 180,000 clones, around 84% of them appearing once. The material sequenced was PBMCs. Every receptor here comes from a young man in good health and CMV-seropositive.

The chain recombines TRBV5-1 with TRBJ1-1, with D tentatively TRBD1 (6 bases). The CDR3 is 15 residues long. Germline V gene lookup returns CDR1 SGHRS and CDR2 YFSETQ. V gave up 4 bases and J gave up 7 bases, with 20 bases separating them. Here the CDR3 reads CASSRGGQGGGEAFF. DNA of the CDR3: TGCGCCAGCAGCCGCGGAGGGCAGGGAGGGGGTGAAGCTTTCTTT.

This clone showed up just once. The CDR3 bases are TGTGCCAGCAGTCGGACTAGCGAGTACAATGAGCAGTTCTTC. It is translated as CASSRTSEYNEQFF. The J gene is TRBJ2-1, the V gene TRBV6-5; 9 nucleotides match TRBD2. Germline values: CDR1 MNHEY, CDR2 SVGAGI. V shed 5 bases, J shed 4 bases, and the junction held 3 bases outside the gene matches. The CDR3 consists of 14 residues.

The chain carries TRBV7-3 and TRBJ2-3; tentative D call: TRBD2 (5 bases). The CDR3 is 12 amino acids. Trimming shortened V by 8 bases and J by 5 bases, and 11 bases separated the two germline ends. Germline CDR1 and CDR2: SGHTA and FQGTGA. CDR3 residues: CASGFRGDTQYF. CDR3 nucleotides: TGTGCCAGCGGATTTCGGGGAGATACGCAGTATTTT.

The genes are TRBV30 and TRBJ2-1; weak D call: TRBD2 (7 bases). Deletions cut 4 bases from V and 9 bases from J, with 22 bases between. The CDR3 contains 15 residues. Germline assignment: CDR1 GTSNPN and CDR2 SVGIG (reference sequence). The CDR3 reads CAWTRGGRARGEQFF. Here the CDR3 DNA reads TGTGCCTGGACTAGGGGGGGGAGGGCCCGTGGTGAGCAGTTCTTC.

This clone was counted a few times. This chain uses TRBV1 with TRBJ2-2; TRBD2 is the table's D call, not checked against the DNA. TRBV1 is a recognized pseudogene. The CDR3 consists of 14 residues. DNA of the CDR3: TGCACCAGACTAGCGGGAGGGAACACCGGGGAGCTGTTTTTT. Translation: CTRLAGGNTGELFF.

The chain employs TRBV7-9 and TRBJ2-5; D call uncertain. In germline, CDR1 is SEHNR, CDR2 FQNEAQ (reference sequence). Trimming removed 8 bases at V and 5 bases at J, with 9 bases between. The CDR3 sequence is 11 residues long. The CDR3 DNA sequence: TGTGCCAGCGAACGCGAGGAGACCCAGTACTTC. Translation gives CASEREETQYF. The variable domain in full, with the rest retrieved from reference TRBV7-9 and TRBJ2-5, is DTGVSQNPRHKITKRGQNVTFRCDPISEHNRLYWYRQTLGQGPEFLTYFQNEAQLEKSRLLSDRFSAERPKGSFSTLEIQRTEQGDSAMYLCASEREETQYFGPGTRLLVL.

The chain employs TRBV6-5 and TRBJ2-1; D uncertain. V was cut by 0 bases and J by 5 bases, with 8 bases left in between. CDR1 MNHEY and CDR2 SVGAGI come from the germline V gene. The CDR3 is 14 residues long. This CDR3 reads CASSYSNRHNEQFF. The CDR3, as DNA: TGTGCCAGCAGTTACTCGAACAGACACAATGAGCAGTTCTTC.

This clone was detected only a few times. J is TRBJ1-5 and V is TRBV30, with TRBD1 matching 9 bases. After removal of 3 bases from V and 4 bases from J, the junction contained 4 bases not matched to a gene. The CDR3 runs 14 residues. The germline V gene encodes CDR1 GTSNPN and CDR2 SVGIG (reference sequence). This CDR3 is CAWSLGQGNQPQHF. The CDR3 DNA reads as TGTGCCTGGAGCTTGGGACAGGGAAATCAGCCCCAGCATTTT.

Points on this clone: The junction differs from germline at one of its ends, possibly a read error. V is TRBV11-1 and J is TRBJ2-1, with 10 bases that match TRBD2. Germline V lookup: CDR1 SGHAT, CDR2 FQDESV (reference sequence). CDR3 size: 15 residues. CDR3 coding DNA: TGTGCCAGCAGTTTAGGACTAGCGGACGGGAGTGAGCAGTTCTTC. Encoded protein: CASSLGLADGSEQFF.

The chain couples TRBV5-6 to TRBJ2-5; the D is unclear. The CDR3 totals 12 residues. Per germline, CDR1 SGHDT and CDR2 YYEEEE. V was pared by 4 bases and J by 4 bases, with 8 bases between. This chain's CDR3 is CASSVGVETQYF. The CDR3 DNA is TGTGCCAGCAGCGTAGGAGTAGAGACCCAGTACTTC.

This clone was seen once. The chain joins TRBV6-1 to TRBJ1-3, with D hard to call. Germline loops: CDR1 MNHNS, CDR2 SASEGT. The V gene lost 5 bases and the J gene lost 7 bases, with 9 bases spanning the gap. The CDR3 runs to 12 residues. The CDR3 sequence: CASSRPRNTIYF. In DNA, the CDR3 is TGTGCCAGCAGTCGCCCGAGGAACACCATATATTTT.

The chain uses TRBV7-9 and TRBJ1-1; 7 bases agree with TRBD1. The CDR3 loop spans 13 amino acids. The V and J ends lost 4 bases and 4 bases, in that order; junction bases with no gene match: 3. Per the germline V gene, CDR1 is SEHNR and CDR2 is FQNEAQ (reference sequence). The CDR3 DNA sequence: TGTGCCAGCAGCTCCCCAGGGGGCACTGAAGCTTTCTTT. Translated, it gives CASSSPGGTEAFF.

The V gene is TRBV6-1, the J gene TRBJ1-1, with D unclear. The CDR3 runs to 13 residues. Trimming pared 5 bases from V and 6 bases from J, leaving 13 bases between. Germline lookup yields CDR1 MNHNS and CDR2 SASEGT. The CDR3 DNA follows: TGTGCCAGCAGTCTGCAAGGAGTATCTGAAGCTTTCTTT. As protein: CASSLQGVSEAFF.

The chain combines TRBV2 with TRBJ2-5; TRBD1 is a possible D gene (6 bases). The germline V and J ends were trimmed by 6 bases and 2 bases, with 13 bases remaining between them. CDR1 SNHLY and CDR2 FYNNEI come from the germline V gene. This CDR3 region has 14 residues. The CDR3, as DNA: TGTGCCAGCAGCGTAGGGGGATCTCAAGAGACCCAGTACTTC. Protein: CASSVGGSQETQYF.

The V and J genes are TRBV2 and TRBJ2-5, with D possibly being TRBD1 (6 bases). The germline gives CDR1 SNHLY, CDR2 FYNNEI. This CDR3 comprises 13 residues. The germline V and J ends were trimmed by 7 bases and 4 bases, with 13 bases remaining between them. The CDR3 is CASNRDTLETQYF. The CDR3 bases are TGTGCCAGCAATCGGGACACACTAGAGACCCAGTACTTC.

V is TRBV30 and J is TRBJ1-2; perhaps TRBD1 as D (5 bases). V lost 0 bases and J lost 4, with 9 bases in between. CDR3 size: 13 residues. Germline CDR1 is GTSNPN and CDR2 is SVGIG (reference sequence). Here the CDR3 reads CAWSVQGPYGYTF. CDR3 DNA sequence: TGTGCCTGGAGTGTTCAGGGCCCCTATGGCTACACCTTC.

This clone was observed once. The chain has TRBV7-3 and TRBJ2-3, with 10 bases identical to TRBD2. Germline trimming cut 11 bases from V and 6 bases from J; bases unmatched to any gene: 11. The CDR3 spans 14 residues. Germline loops: CDR1 SGHTA, CDR2 FQGTGA. CDR3 coding DNA: TGTGCCTCGGGGGAGCGGGGGGGGGCGGATACGCAGTATTTT. It yields the protein CASGERGGADTQYF.

The chain joins TRBV7-6 to TRBJ1-2; tentative D call: TRBD1 (6 bases). V dropped 3 bases and J dropped 4 bases, with 9 bases sitting between them. The CDR3 runs to 13 residues. The V gene's germline CDR1 is SGHVS and CDR2 FNYEAQ. The CDR3 loop reads CASSFGGSYGYTF. The CDR3 DNA reads as TGTGCCAGCAGCTTTGGGGGCAGCTATGGCTACACCTTC.

There are a few counts of this clone. The chain joins TRBV5-4 to TRBJ2-7; tentative D call: TRBD2 (5 bases). Trimming shortened V by 5 bases and J by 2 bases, and 14 bases separated the two germline ends. Germline CDR1 SGHNT, CDR2 YYREEE (reference sequence). CDR3 size: 14 residues. The CDR3 loop reads CASSFGGSAYEQYF. DNA of the CDR3: TGTGCCAGCAGTTTCGGAGGTTCCGCCTACGAGCAGTACTTC.

CDR3 amino acids: CNGRKTYEQYF. In nucleotides, the CDR3 is TGCAATGGCAGGAAGACCTACGAGCAGTACTTC. The chain is built from TRBV29-1 and TRBJ2-7; the D is unclear. Germline V gene lookup returns CDR1 SQVTM and CDR2 ANQGSEA. This CDR3 is 11 amino acids long.

The chain's CDR3 is CASSQGLAGDAQYF. CDR3 in DNA: TGTGCCAGCAGCCAAGGACTAGCGGGGGACGCGCAGTATTTT. The chain is built from TRBV4-2 and TRBJ2-3; 12 nucleotides align to TRBD2. J lost 10 bases, V lost 1 base, and 3 bases had no gene match. The germline CDR1 and CDR2 sequences are LGHNA and YNFKEQ. The CDR3 length is 14 residues.

The chain uses TRBV13 and TRBJ2-3; 14 nucleotides align to TRBD2. This CDR3 has 17 amino acids. Germline V gene lookup returns CDR1 PRHDT and CDR2 FYEKMQ (reference sequence). V was pared by 0 bases and J by 8 bases, with 7 bases of the junction left unmatched. The CDR3, as DNA: TGTGCCAGCAGCTTAGGAGGGACTAGCGGGAGAGGGGGTACGCAGTATTTT. It encodes CASSLGGTSGRGGTQYF.

V and J are TRBV6-1 and TRBJ2-5, with 9 bases aligning to TRBD2. CDR1 is MNHNS, CDR2 SASEGT, per germline. V was clipped by 6 bases and J by 4 bases; unmatched bases: 6. CDR3 length: 14 residues. The chain's CDR3 is CASRTPGLAETQYF. The CDR3 region has the DNA TGTGCCAGCAGGACGCCGGGACTAGCAGAGACCCAGTACTTC.

This clone was counted between two and nine times. V usage is TRBV27 and J usage is TRBJ2-7; 7 positions agree with TRBD2. CDR1 is MNHEY, CDR2 SMNVEV, per germline (reference sequence). The V gene end was trimmed by 6 bases and the J gene end by 3 bases; junction bases not matched to a gene: 8. This CDR3 comprises 14 residues. CDR3 region: CASRMGPGGYEQYF. As DNA, the CDR3 is TGTGCCAGCAGGATGGGCCCGGGAGGCTACGAGCAGTACTTC.

This chain connects TRBV28 to TRBJ2-7, with a weak D call TRBD2 (5 bases). V was shortened by 5 bases and J by 6 bases, with 14 bases between the two germline ends. The germline V gene encodes CDR1 MDHEN and CDR2 SYDVKM. The CDR3 runs to 13 residues. CDR3 bases: TGTGCCAGCAGTCGGGGTGTACTAGGCGAGCAGTACTTC. Its translation: CASSRGVLGEQYF.

This chain uses TRBV28 with TRBJ2-5, with D possibly matching TRBD1 (5 bases). CDR1 is MDHEN, CDR2 SYDVKM, per germline. Trimming took off 5 bases at V and 5 bases at J, with 18 bases between the two ends. The CDR3 is 15 amino acids. The CDR3 region is CASSRATLKGETQYF. The CDR3 DNA is TGTGCCAGCAGTAGGGCCACCCTAAAGGGGGAGACCCAGTACTTC.

V gene TRBV28 combines with J gene TRBJ1-1; 7 nucleotides line up with TRBD1. The junction had 7 bases not matched to a gene; V was cut back by 2 bases and J by 4 bases. CDR1 is MDHEN and CDR2 is SYDVKM in the germline V gene. The CDR3 is made up of 15 amino acids. DNA for the CDR3: TGTGCCAGCAGTTTAGCCACTCCAGGGGGCACTGAAGCTTTCTTT. Translated, it gives CASSLATPGGTEAFF.

The chain carries TRBV19 and TRBJ1-1; 7 bases are shared with TRBD1. Looked up from germline, CDR1 is LNHDA and CDR2 is SQIVND (reference sequence). This CDR3 has 12 amino acids. V lost 7 bases, J lost 7 bases, and 6 bases stayed unmatched. The CDR3 coding sequence is TGTGCCAGTACCGACAGGGCAGGTGAAGCTTTCTTT. This translates into CASTDRAGEAFF.